The 14 T cell receptor beta chains in this list originate from one sample, sequenced in a study of blood T cell repertoires in COVID-19. Produced via immunoSEQ multiplex PCR; TCRdb's table is partial and in-frame only. This table has roughly 340,000 clones, around 92% appearing once. Sequenced: peripheral blood. Receptors were obtained from a woman aged 25 to 45 with COVID-19, enrolled during active disease.

The CDR3 region has the DNA TGCGCCAGCAGCCAAGTACAGGGAGGGGAGACCCAGTACTTC. Encoded protein: CASSQVQGGETQYF. The J gene is TRBJ2-5, the V gene TRBV4-1; D is perhaps TRBD2 (7 bases). The CDR3 spans 14 residues. Germline CDR1 and CDR2: MGHRA and YSYEKL. The V end was cut by 1 base, the J end by 5 bases, with 11 bases between.

The chain links TRBV19 to TRBJ2-5; 9 nucleotides agree with TRBD1. Germline V CDR1 and CDR2: LNHDA, SQIVND (reference sequence). This CDR3 has 18 amino acids. With V trimmed by 3 bases and J by 4 bases, 15 bases remained unmatched. As DNA, the CDR3 is TGTGCCAGTAGTATGAAGAAATCCGGGACAGGGAGCGGAGAGACCCAGTACTTC. Its translation is CASSMKKSGTGSGETQYF.

DNA for the CDR3: TGTGCCAGCAGCCCCCGACTAGTATTAGATACGCAGTATTTT. It encodes CASSPRLVLDTQYF. The V and J genes are TRBV11-2 and TRBJ2-3; D perhaps matches TRBD2 (6 bases). CDR1 is SGHAT, CDR2 FQNNGV, per germline. CDR3 size: 14 residues. V lost 5 bases, J lost 5 bases, and 14 bases lay in between.

The J gene is TRBJ2-1, the V gene TRBV11-3; 8 nucleotides align to TRBD2. Looked up from germline, CDR1 is SGHNT and CDR2 is YENEEA. The V and J ends lost 2 bases and 9 bases, in that order; junction bases with no gene match: 9. CDR3 size: 15 residues. Here the CDR3 reads CASSLFPGGPVEQFF. The CDR3 DNA follows: TGTGCCAGCAGCTTATTCCCGGGAGGGCCGGTTGAGCAGTTCTTC.

This chain connects TRBV4-3 to TRBJ1-1, with TRBD1 matching over 11 bases. Germline CDR1 LGHNA, CDR2 YSLEER. The V gene end was trimmed by 0 bases and the J gene end by 1 base; junction bases not matched to a gene: 4. The CDR3 extends over 17 amino acids. CDR3 protein: CASSQDWGTGGNTEAFF. The CDR3 bases are TGCGCCAGCAGCCAAGATTGGGGGACAGGGGGGAACACTGAAGCTTTCTTT.

V and J are TRBV19 and TRBJ2-3; tentatively, D is TRBD2 (6 bases). V was shortened by 10 bases and J by 1 base, with 18 bases between the two germline ends. The CDR3 has 15 amino acids. Germline values: CDR1 LNHDA, CDR2 SQIVND (reference sequence). The CDR3 sequence is CATSYKRAGTDTQYF. CDR3 sequence (DNA): TGTGCCACCTCCTACAAGCGGGCTGGCACAGATACGCAGTATTTT.

The V gene is TRBV7-2, the J gene TRBJ2-2; D remains ambiguous. The V end lost 2 bases, the J end lost 6 bases, and 13 bases lay between the germline ends. The CDR3 is 15 amino acids. Germline CDR1 and CDR2: SGHTA and FQGNSA. The chain's CDR3 is CASSLQPGSAGELFF. The DNA for the CDR3 is TGTGCCAGCAGCTTACAGCCAGGTAGTGCCGGGGAGCTGTTTTTT.

V is TRBV28 and J is TRBJ2-3; 10 nucleotides agree with TRBD2. V was clipped by 0 bases and J by 3 bases; unmatched bases: 9. This CDR3 comprises 18 residues. CDR1 MDHEN and CDR2 SYDVKM come from the germline V gene. The CDR3: CASSLWSSGGRGTDTQYF. The CDR3 nucleotides read TGTGCCAGCAGTTTATGGTCTAGCGGGGGACGGGGGACAGATACGCAGTATTTT.

This chain links TRBV3-1 (or the pseudogene TRBV3-2) with TRBJ1-4, with D hard to call. CDR1 and CDR2 (germline): LGHDT, YNNKEL (reference sequence). The CDR3 extends over 19 amino acids. V was pared by 0 bases and J by 3 bases, with 20 bases between. Here the CDR3 reads CASSQDSRVYRRANEKLFF. The CDR3 bases are TGTGCCAGCAGCCAAGATAGTCGGGTTTATAGGCGAGCTAATGAAAAACTGTTTTTT.

The gene calls are TRBV5-4 and TRBJ1-1; 8 bases match TRBD1. V shed 4 bases and J 4 bases; nucleotides not matched to a gene: 6. The germline V gene encodes CDR1 SGHNT and CDR2 YYREEE (reference sequence). CDR3 length equals 14 residues. CDR3 nucleotide sequence: TGTGCCAGCAGCCCTGGACAGGGATCCACTGAAGCTTTCTTT. This sequence encodes CASSPGQGSTEAFF.

This clone appeared once. The chain combines TRBV18 with TRBJ2-5, with TRBD1 matching over 8 bases. V gave up 6 bases and J gave up 4 bases; unmatched junction bases: 7. The germline V gene has CDR1 KGHSH and CDR2 LQKENI. The CDR3 is 14 residues long. Here the CDR3 reads CASSPLRGPETQYF. The DNA of the CDR3 is TGTGCCAGCTCCCCTCTCAGGGGGCCAGAGACCCAGTACTTC.

This clone was seen only once. This sequence joins TRBV5-6 and TRBJ2-3; no definite D call. Trimming cost V 1 base and J 1 base, with 7 bases left between them. The CDR3 is 14 amino acids. CDR1 and CDR2 from the germline V gene are SGHDT and YYEEEE. CDR3: CASSLPGRTDTQYF. The DNA for the CDR3 is TGTGCCAGCAGCTTGCCCGGTCGCACAGATACGCAGTATTTT.

This sequence joins TRBV24-1 and TRBJ2-1, with 8 bases that match TRBD2. The CDR3 is made up of 16 amino acids. Germline V gene lookup returns CDR1 KGHDR and CDR2 SFDVKD. Trimming at V came to 0 bases and at J to 10 bases, leaving 10 bases not matched to a gene. The CDR3 DNA sequence: TGTGCCACCAGTGATTTGCCGTACGGGGGGGTTGGGGAGCAGTTCTTC. Translation gives CATSDLPYGGVGEQFF.

The CDR3 sequence is CASSQSDRGYGYTF. In DNA form, the CDR3 reads TGTGCCAGCAGCCAATCCGACAGGGGATATGGCTACACCTTC. The rearrangement joins TRBV3-1 (or the pseudogene TRBV3-2) to TRBJ1-2; 8 positions agree with TRBD1. Germline CDR1 is LGHDT and CDR2 is YNNKEL (reference sequence). The CDR3 consists of 14 residues. V lost 2 bases and J lost 5; bases outside the gene matches: 4.